Each of the 27 T cell receptor beta chains below was sequenced from the same sample in a study of CD4 T cells in relation to SARS-CoV-2 and coronaviruses. Their antigens are not known. Assay: immunoSEQ multiplex PCR; the TCRdb copy retains only in-frame clones and omits some. Of around 20,000 clones in the sample, 70% to 75% were seen once. The unexposed donors gave CD4+ T cells in about 2011-2018, prior to COVID-19. CD4+ T cells were isolated from the cells after around eleven days of culture. Source material: CD4+ T cells from PBMCs, cultured in vitro. Receptors originate from a human donor in good health.

V usage is TRBV5-1 and J usage is TRBJ1-3; 9 nucleotides agree with TRBD1. Per the germline V gene, CDR1 is SGHRS and CDR2 is YFSETQ. The V segment lost 2 bases and the J segment 5 bases; nucleotides outside the gene matches: 5. This CDR3 has 15 amino acids. The CDR3 DNA is TGCGCCAGCAGCTTTACGGGACAGGGAAGAAACACCATATATTTT. Translation gives CASSFTGQGRNTIYF.

V usage is TRBV6-5 and J usage is TRBJ1-4; maybe TRBD1 (5 bases). Germline V gene sequence: CDR1 MNHEY, CDR2 SVGAGI. The V gene lost 6 bases and the J gene lost 7 bases, with 12 bases spanning the gap. The CDR3 contains 13 residues. The CDR3 coding sequence is TGTGCCAGCAGGGACGTGGGGGGTGAAAAACTGTTTTTT. As protein: CASRDVGGEKLFF.

The gene calls are TRBV4-1 and TRBJ1-5, with D perhaps matching TRBD1 (5 bases). Trimming removed 1 base at V and 1 base at J, with 20 bases between. This CDR3 is 19 amino acids long. Per the germline V gene, CDR1 is MGHRA and CDR2 is YSYEKL. CDR3: CASSQGQGTGRGSNQPQHF. Written as DNA, the CDR3 is TGCGCCAGCAGCCAAGGGCAGGGAACAGGACGAGGGAGCAATCAGCCCCAGCATTTT.

V gene TRBV30 combines with J gene TRBJ1-4, with unresolved D. In germline, CDR1 is GTSNPN, CDR2 SVGIG (reference sequence). V lost 0 bases and J lost 8, with 4 bases in between. The CDR3 has 11 residues. CDR3 DNA sequence: TGTGCCTGGAGTGTACAGGAAAAACTGTTTTTT. This sequence encodes CAWSVQEKLFF.

This chain uses TRBV5-1 with TRBJ2-3, with D hard to call. CDR1 is SGHRS, CDR2 YFSETQ, per germline. The CDR3 sequence is 14 residues long. Deletions cut 2 bases from V and 0 bases from J, with 7 bases between. The CDR3 DNA follows: TGCGCCAGCAGCTTCGATAGTAGCACAGATACGCAGTATTTT. This gives the protein CASSFDSSTDTQYF.

This clone was seen a single time. This rearrangement joins TRBV9 to TRBJ1-3, with D perhaps TRBD1 (6 bases). V was cut by 0 bases and J by 3 bases, with 10 bases left in between. The length of the CDR3 is 15 residues. Germline CDR1 and CDR2: SGDLS and YYNGEE. The DNA of the CDR3 is TGTGCCAGCAGCGTAGGTACAGGGAGTGGAAACACCATATATTTT. Its protein product is CASSVGTGSGNTIYF. Combining the CDR3 with reference TRBV9 and TRBJ1-3 gives the whole variable domain DSGVTQTPKHLITATGQRVTLRCSPRSGDLSVYWYQQSLDQGLQFLIQYYNGEERAKGNILERFSAQQFPDLHSELNLSSLELGDSALYFCASSVGTGSGNTIYFGEGSWLTVV.

CDR3 sequence: CASSWRWGVGTEAFF. Here the CDR3 DNA reads TGTGCCAGTAGTTGGCGTTGGGGGGTGGGCACTGAAGCTTTCTTT. The chain recombines TRBV19 with TRBJ1-1; tentatively, D is TRBD1 (5 bases). The V and J ends lost 5 bases and 4 bases respectively, with 17 bases between them. The CDR3 is 15 residues long. Germline values: CDR1 LNHDA, CDR2 SQIVND (reference sequence).

This clone occurred once. The J gene is TRBJ2-7, the V gene TRBV29-1; no definite D call. This CDR3 region has 12 residues. The germline gives CDR1 SQVTM, CDR2 ANQGSEA. Here the CDR3 reads CTASSDSYEQYF. In nucleotides, the CDR3 is TGCACAGCCTCGAGTGACTCCTACGAGCAGTACTTC.

The chain employs TRBV6-2 or TRBV6-3 and TRBJ2-3, with D maybe TRBD2 (6 bases). The CDR3 has 16 residues. Germline CDR1 reads MNHEY; CDR2 reads SVGEGT. V shed 2 bases and J shed 2 bases, with 14 bases lying between them. The CDR3 bases are TGTGCCAGCAGTTACGATGGGGGGTTTATCACAGATACGCAGTATTTT. Encoded protein: CASSYDGGFITDTQYF.

V usage is TRBV23-1 and J usage is TRBJ2-3; 9 bases are a match to TRBD1. TRBV23-1 is recorded as an ORF, its role being uncertain. Trimming took 1 base from V and 5 from J; bases not matched to a gene: 13. This CDR3 region has 18 residues. The CDR3 is CASSQLNLRQGGIDTQYF. DNA of the CDR3: TGCGCCAGCAGTCAATTGAACCTCCGACAGGGGGGAATAGATACGCAGTATTTT.

This clone showed up just once. V is TRBV19 and J is TRBJ2-7; 8 bases agree with TRBD2. CDR1 and CDR2 from the germline V gene are LNHDA and SQIVND (reference sequence). There are 14 residues in the CDR3. With V trimmed by 11 bases and J by 3 bases, 12 bases remained unmatched. The CDR3 coding sequence is TGTGCCTCCCAGACAACTAGCGGAGGCTACGAGCAGTACTTC. Its translation is CASQTTSGGYEQYF.

The chain couples TRBV5-6 to TRBJ2-1; 8 bases are shared with TRBD2. The CDR3 is 12 amino acids. V gave up 4 bases and J gave up 7 bases; unmatched junction bases: 1. CDR1 and CDR2 (germline): SGHDT, YYEEEE. The CDR3 sequence is CASSPGGNEQFF. The CDR3 nucleotides are TGTGCCAGCAGCCCGGGAGGGAATGAGCAGTTCTTC.

The chain is built from TRBV7-2 and TRBJ2-3; 14 nucleotides match TRBD2. Germline loops: CDR1 SGHTA, CDR2 FQGNSA. Losses at the gene ends were 2 bases for V and 2 bases for J; bases not matched to a gene: 6. This CDR3 region has 18 residues. CDR3 sequence: CASSLYGTSGGNTDTQYF. CDR3 sequence (DNA): TGTGCCAGCAGCTTATATGGGACTAGCGGGGGCAACACAGATACGCAGTATTTT.

This clone turned up a few times. V and J are TRBV7-8 and TRBJ2-1; TRBD1 is a possible D gene (5 bases). This CDR3 contains 16 residues. Per germline, CDR1 SGHVS and CDR2 FQNEAQ. Deletions cut 5 bases from V and 0 bases from J, with 14 bases between. The DNA for the CDR3 is TGTGCCAGCAGCCAACGCGGACAAAGCTCCTACAATGAGCAGTTCTTC. It specifies CASSQRGQSSYNEQFF.

This chain joins TRBV3-1 (or the pseudogene TRBV3-2) and TRBJ1-5, with no clear D. The V end was cut by 3 bases, the J end by 0 bases, with 9 bases between. The CDR3 runs to 15 residues. Germline V gene sequence: CDR1 LGHDT, CDR2 YNNKEL (reference sequence). The CDR3 DNA follows: TGTGCCAGCAGCCAGGACGCGTATAGCAATCAGCCCCAGCATTTT. This translates into CASSQDAYSNQPQHF.

V and J are TRBV5-1 and TRBJ2-3, with 9 positions matching TRBD2. V was pared by 0 bases and J by 6 bases, with 8 bases of the junction left unmatched. Germline values: CDR1 SGHRS, CDR2 YFSETQ. This CDR3 contains 16 residues. Here the CDR3 reads CASSLGDLAGFDTQYF. CDR3 DNA: TGCGCCAGCAGCTTGGGGGATCTAGCGGGATTTGATACGCAGTATTTT.

The chain carries TRBV10-3 and TRBJ1-1, with D perhaps matching TRBD1 (5 bases). CDR3 length equals 13 residues. The germline V and J ends were trimmed by 11 bases and 0 bases, with 13 bases remaining between them. Looked up from germline, CDR1 is ENHRY and CDR2 is SYGVKD. This CDR3 is CAARDGMNTEAFF. The CDR3 DNA is TGTGCCGCAAGGGACGGCATGAACACTGAAGCTTTCTTT.

This chain connects TRBV11-2 to TRBJ1-2; tentatively, D is TRBD1 (5 bases). Trimming took off 7 bases at V and 7 bases at J, with 16 bases between the two ends. The length of the CDR3 is 13 residues. Germline V CDR1 and CDR2: SGHAT, FQNNGV. Written as DNA, the CDR3 is TGTGCCAGCACTCTTAGCGACAGAGTTGGCTACACCTTC. It encodes CASTLSDRVGYTF.

The chain employs TRBV7-2 and TRBJ1-5, with 8 nucleotides matching TRBD1. V shed 5 bases and J 1 base; nucleotides not matched to a gene: 4. CDR3 length equals 15 residues. Germline lookup yields CDR1 SGHTA and CDR2 FQGNSA. The CDR3 protein is CASSPGGVSNQPQHF. The CDR3 DNA reads TGTGCCAGCAGCCCAGGGGGCGTCAGCAATCAGCCCCAGCATTTT. Based on the CDR3 plus reference TRBV7-2 and TRBJ1-5, the full variable domain is GAGVSQSPSNKVTEKGKDVELRCDPISGHTALYWYRQSLGQGLEFLIYFQGNSAPDKSGLPSDRFSAERTGGSVSTLTIQRTQQEDSAVYLCASSPGGVSNQPQHFGDGTRLSIL.

The chain couples TRBV3-1 (or the pseudogene TRBV3-2) to TRBJ1-4; the D is unclear. The germline gives CDR1 LGHDT, CDR2 YNNKEL (reference sequence). The CDR3 runs to 15 residues. Between the trimmed V and J ends, which lost 0 bases and 10 bases, there was a span of 15 bases. The CDR3 is CASSQDASRRAKLFF. The CDR3 DNA reads as TGTGCCAGCAGCCAAGATGCCAGCCGGAGGGCAAAACTGTTTTTT.

This chain connects TRBV12-5 to TRBJ2-1; the match to TRBD2 covers 10 bases. Germline V CDR1 and CDR2: LGHNT, FRNRAP. CDR3 length equals 19 residues. Losses at the gene ends were 3 bases for V and 0 bases for J; bases not matched to a gene: 11. The CDR3 region has the DNA TGTGCTAGTGGTTTTGTAGGTCTAGCGGGGGCCAACTCCTACAATGAGCAGTTCTTC. Translation: CASGFVGLAGANSYNEQFF.

The chain links TRBV19 to TRBJ1-4; D is unclear. CDR3 length equals 13 residues. Germline CDR1 LNHDA, CDR2 SQIVND (reference sequence). V lost 4 bases and J 6 bases, leaving 9 bases between the germline ends. In nucleotides, the CDR3 is TGTGCCAGTAGTAGAAGTTTCTATGAAAAACTGTTTTTT. Residues: CASSRSFYEKLFF.

J is TRBJ1-1 and V is TRBV19, with unresolved D. Germline V gene data show CDR1 as LNHDA and CDR2 as SQIVND (reference sequence). V lost 3 bases, J lost 3 bases, and 11 bases lay in between. There are 14 residues in the CDR3. Here the CDR3 reads CASSIRGPDTEAFF. CDR3 bases: TGTGCCAGTAGTATTCGAGGCCCGGACACTGAAGCTTTCTTT.

This chain joins TRBV5-1 and TRBJ2-5, with D perhaps matching TRBD1 or TRBD2 (5 bases each). The ends were cut back, 4 bases at V and 5 bases at J, with 15 bases in the middle. The CDR3 length is 14 residues. Germline V lookup: CDR1 SGHRS, CDR2 YFSETQ. Here the CDR3 DNA reads TGCGCCAGCAGCCCGGGGCTGGTGTGGGAGACCCAGTACTTC. Translating it yields CASSPGLVWETQYF.

The chain combines TRBV5-1 with TRBJ2-7; D perhaps matches TRBD1 (5 bases). The CDR3 runs 15 residues. The V gene's germline CDR1 is SGHRS and CDR2 YFSETQ. Between the trimmed V and J ends, which lost 0 bases and 2 bases, there was a span of 12 bases. The CDR3 DNA sequence: TGCGCCAGCAGCTTGGCATCAGGGAATCCCTACGAGCAGTACTTC. Protein sequence: CASSLASGNPYEQYF.

The gene calls are TRBV5-1 and TRBJ2-3; 11 bases are a match to TRBD2. Unmatched junction bases numbered 10, after V lost 5 bases and J lost 5 bases. Germline CDR1 SGHRS, CDR2 YFSETQ. The CDR3 is made up of 16 amino acids. CDR3 sequence reads: CASSPLAGGGGDTQYF. CDR3 sequence (DNA): TGCGCCAGCAGTCCCCTAGCGGGGGGAGGGGGAGATACGCAGTATTTT. Full variable domain (outside the CDR3, taken from reference TRBV5-1 and TRBJ2-3): KAGVTQTPRYLIKTRGQQVTLSCSPISGHRSVSWYQQTPGQGLQFLFEYFSETQRNKGNFPGRFSGRQFSNSRSEMNVSTLELGDSALYLCASSPLAGGGGDTQYFGPGTRLTVL.

The chain links TRBV25-1 to TRBJ1-1; D possibly corresponds to TRBD1 (5 bases). The V end lost 6 bases, the J end lost 0 bases, and 8 bases lay between the germline ends. The CDR3 runs to 13 residues. CDR1 and CDR2 from the germline V gene are MGHDK and SYGVNS. The CDR3 reads CASRGDMNTEAFF. In nucleotides, the CDR3 is TGTGCCAGCAGGGGGGATATGAACACTGAAGCTTTCTTT. The full variable domain, completed using reference TRBV25-1 and TRBJ1-1, is EADIYQTPRYLVIGTGKKITLECSQTMGHDKMYWYQQDPGMELHLIHYSYGVNSTEKGDLSSESTVSRIRTEHFPLTLESARPSHTSQYLCASRGDMNTEAFFGQGTRLTVV.